Listed here are 16 T cell receptor beta chains from one sample, sequenced in a study of T-cell memory formation after mild COVID-19. TCRdb itself ran the 5' RACE reads through MiXCR, one entry per CDR3 protein. This sample carries about 560,000 distinct CDR3 sequences, about a fifth of them seen once, and the ten largest clones take about 8.4%. Material: PBMCs or a T cell subset sorted from them (not recorded which). The receptors were sampled from an adult woman who had mild COVID-19 (a few samples of this study predate the infection). Cell type and time point are not known.

The chain couples TRBV5-4 to TRBJ2-2, with no clear D. Germline V gives CDR1 SGHNT, CDR2 YYREEE (reference sequence). CDR3 length equals 14 residues. Trimming shortened V by 6 bases and J by 0 bases, and 9 bases separated the two germline ends. The CDR3 reads CASTLRANTGELFF. The CDR3 DNA is TGTGCCAGCACCCTTCGGGCGAACACCGGGGAGCTGTTTTTT.

Many counts were recorded for this clonotype. V is TRBV4-3 and J is TRBJ2-1; D is ambiguous. CDR1 and CDR2 (germline): LGHNA, YSLEER. The CDR3 has 17 residues. Trimming pared 0 bases from V and 0 bases from J, leaving 12 bases between. The CDR3 DNA reads TGCGCCAGCAGCCAAGACGCCTCCAAGAGCTCCTACAATGAGCAGTTCTTC. Translating gives CASSQDASKSSYNEQFF.

This clonotype showed up just a few times. This chain uses TRBV6-2 or TRBV6-3 with TRBJ2-1; unclear D gene. The CDR3 has 15 amino acids. Germline loops: CDR1 MNHEY, CDR2 SVGEGT. V lost 6 bases and J lost 1, with 13 bases in between. The CDR3 loop is CASSSPRLSYNEQFF. The CDR3 region has the DNA TGTGCCAGCAGCTCCCCCCGTCTGTCCTACAATGAGCAGTTCTTC.

The chain is built from TRBV5-6 and TRBJ2-3; a weak D match, TRBD2 (6 bases). V gave up 1 base and J gave up 3 bases, with 12 bases separating them. Germline V CDR1 and CDR2: SGHDT, YYEEEE. The CDR3 spans 15 residues. CDR3 DNA: TGTGCCAGCAGCTTGATACGGGGGAGAACAGATACGCAGTATTTT. It encodes CASSLIRGRTDTQYF. Supplemented by reference TRBV5-6 and TRBJ2-3, the full variable domain reads DAGVTQSPTHLIKTRGQQVTLRCSPKSGHDTVSWYQQALGQGPQFIFQYYEEEERQRGNFPDRFSGHQFPNYSSELNVNALLLGDSALYLCASSLIRGRTDTQYFGPGTRLTVL.

V and J are TRBV7-2 and TRBJ2-2; D call uncertain. The CDR3 runs 17 residues. Trimming took off 5 bases at V and 0 bases at J, with 16 bases between the two ends. Germline V gives CDR1 SGHTA, CDR2 FQGNSA. This CDR3 reads CASSPPGRIANTGELFF. CDR3 DNA: TGTGCCAGCAGCCCCCCCGGGCGGATCGCGAACACCGGGGAGCTGTTTTTT.

The V gene is TRBV6-2 or TRBV6-3, the J gene TRBJ1-2, with D hard to call. The germline CDR1 and CDR2 sequences are MNHEY and SVGEGT. The CDR3 covers 13 residues. Deletions cut 6 bases from V and 3 bases from J, with 11 bases between. The CDR3 DNA reads TGTGCCAGCAGCCTTTTATCCTACTATGGCTACACCTTC. It is translated as CASSLLSYYGYTF.

There are a few counts of this clonotype. The rearrangement joins TRBV7-9 to TRBJ1-2; D may be TRBD1 (6 bases). The ends were cut back, 3 bases at V and 2 bases at J, with 13 bases in the middle. The germline gives CDR1 SEHNR, CDR2 FQNEAQ (reference sequence). CDR3 length: 15 residues. The CDR3 region has the DNA TGTGCCAGCAGCTTCAATTCAGGGGCCAACTATGGCTACACCTTC. It translates to CASSFNSGANYGYTF.

The chain uses TRBV9 and TRBJ2-5, with TRBD2 matching over 11 bases. The CDR3 contains 15 residues. Losses at the gene ends were 0 bases for V and 5 bases for J; bases not matched to a gene: 3. The germline V gene has CDR1 SGDLS and CDR2 YYNGEE. This CDR3 reads CASSVEASGRETQYF. CDR3 DNA: TGTGCCAGCAGCGTAGAGGCTAGCGGGAGGGAGACCCAGTACTTC.

This clonotype has only a few counts. This chain connects TRBV5-1 to TRBJ2-3; 11 bases match TRBD2. V gave up 4 bases and J gave up 6 bases; unmatched junction bases: 10. This CDR3 is built from 16 residues. Germline lookup yields CDR1 SGHRS and CDR2 YFSETQ. The CDR3: CASSAGTSGRGDTQYF. In DNA, the CDR3 is TGCGCCAGCAGCGCGGGGACTAGCGGACGCGGGGATACGCAGTATTTT.

This clonotype occurred a few times. The chain is built from TRBV30 and TRBJ2-5; D call uncertain. With 5 bases removed from V and 2 bases from J, the gap between germline ends came to 18 bases. This CDR3 has 15 residues. The germline V gene has CDR1 GTSNPN and CDR2 SVGIG (reference sequence). In DNA, the CDR3 is TGTGCCTGGGCTGATCGACTGTTCCCTCAAGAGACCCAGTACTTC. Translated, it gives CAWADRLFPQETQYF. The full variable domain, completed using reference TRBV30 and TRBJ2-5, is SQTIHQWPATLVQPVGSPLSLECTVEGTSNPNLYWYRQAAGRGLQLLFYSVGIGQISSEVPQNLSASRPQDRQFILSSKKLLLSDSGFYLCAWADRLFPQETQYFGPGTRLLVL.

This chain connects TRBV11-2 to TRBJ2-7; D ambiguous. The CDR3 loop spans 15 amino acids. Trimming took 3 bases from V and 3 from J, leaving 15 bases between them. Germline loops: CDR1 SGHAT, CDR2 FQNNGV. CDR3 nucleotide sequence: TGTGCCAGCAGCTTTTCAGGAATGGCCCTCTACGAGCAGTACTTC. As protein: CASSFSGMALYEQYF. Together with reference TRBV11-2 and TRBJ2-7, the CDR3 gives the full variable domain: EAGVAQSPRYKIIEKRQSVAFWCNPISGHATLYWYQQILGQGPKLLIQFQNNGVVDDSQLPKDRFSAERLKGVDSTLKIQPAKLEDSAVYLCASSFSGMALYEQYFGPGTRLTVT.

CDR3: CASSLPPWDRESDTQYF. CDR3 coding DNA: TGTGCCAGCAGCTTGCCCCCTTGGGACAGGGAATCAGATACGCAGTATTTT. The genes are TRBV7-9 and TRBJ2-3; 9 nucleotides match TRBD1. The CDR3 consists of 17 residues. V lost 3 bases and J lost 4; bases outside the gene matches: 11. In germline, CDR1 is SEHNR, CDR2 FQNEAQ (reference sequence).

This chain uses TRBV6-5 with TRBJ1-1; 7 nucleotides line up with TRBD1. The V gene end was trimmed by 6 bases and the J gene end by 4 bases; junction bases not matched to a gene: 11. The germline CDR1 and CDR2 sequences are MNHEY and SVGAGI. The CDR3 sequence is 15 residues long. DNA for the CDR3: TGTGCCAGCAGAGAACAGGGGTGGGTTTTCACTGAAGCTTTCTTT. Translated, it gives CASREQGWVFTEAFF.

This clonotype was seen a few times. This chain joins TRBV2 and TRBJ1-1, with D hard to call. Trimming cost V 2 bases and J 1 base, with 5 bases left between them. Germline loops: CDR1 SNHLY, CDR2 FYNNEI. The CDR3 spans 13 residues. CDR3 nucleotide sequence: TGTGCCAGCAGTGAATGGCCGAACACTGAAGCTTTCTTT. Protein product: CASSEWPNTEAFF.

The chain carries TRBV18 and TRBJ2-5; TRBD1 agrees at 8 bases. V lost 3 bases and J lost 4; bases outside the gene matches: 22. The CDR3 consists of 20 residues. Germline V gene data show CDR1 as KGHSH and CDR2 as LQKENI. Here the CDR3 reads CASSPDPLGLQGARGETQYF. CDR3 sequence (DNA): TGTGCCAGCTCACCGGACCCGCTCGGTCTTCAGGGGGCAAGGGGAGAGACCCAGTACTTC. The whole variable domain, filled in from reference TRBV18 and TRBJ2-5, reads NAGVMQNPRHLVRRRGQEARLRCSPMKGHSHVYWYRQLPEEGLKFMVYLQKENIIDESGMPKERFSAEFPKEGPSILRIQQVVRGDSAAYFCASSPDPLGLQGARGETQYFGPGTRLLVL.

The rearrangement joins TRBV24-1 to TRBJ2-5, with D possibly matching TRBD2 (5 bases). The V end lost 5 bases, the J end lost 4 bases, and 13 bases lay between the germline ends. Germline CDR1 and CDR2: KGHDR and SFDVKD. The CDR3 is 14 residues long. This chain's CDR3 is CATSGSGSAETQYF. CDR3 coding DNA: TGTGCCACCAGTGGGTCGGGATCGGCAGAGACCCAGTACTTC.